Below, 29 T cell receptor beta chains from the same sample are listed, as sequenced in a study of shared clonotypes between healthy human individuals. CD45RO-negative CD8 cells positively selected for CCR7 made up the naive population, which excluded terminally differentiated effector memory CD45RA+ cells. Assay used: immunoSEQ multiplex PCR; TCRdb lists only in-frame clones, some missing. The data contain about 2,200,000 clones, under 95% of them singletons. The specimen was naive CD8+ T cells from PBMCs. Receptors originate from a man between 18 and 29 years old in good health. Some clones in this sample may be carry-over from other donors' samples.

V is TRBV28 and J is TRBJ2-7, with 12 bases lining up with TRBD2. CDR1 and CDR2 from the germline V gene are MDHEN and SYDVKM. Losses at the gene ends were 3 bases for V and 3 bases for J; bases not matched to a gene: 6. The CDR3 spans 16 residues. CDR3 DNA sequence: TGTGCCAGCAGTTTTCTAGCTAGCGGGAGGGACTACGAGCAGTACTTC. Its protein product is CASSFLASGRDYEQYF.

V gene TRBV7-6 combines with J gene TRBJ1-2, with TRBD1 matching over 7 bases. The J segment lost 4 bases and the V segment lost 5 bases, leaving 16 bases of the junction unmatched. The CDR3 has 17 amino acids. Germline V gene lookup returns CDR1 SGHVS and CDR2 FNYEAQ. Here the CDR3 reads CASSPAPPGGFSYGYTF. The CDR3 nucleotides read TGTGCCAGCAGCCCCGCCCCCCCAGGGGGGTTTAGCTATGGCTACACCTTC.

V usage is TRBV7-6 and J usage is TRBJ2-2; TRBD1 aligns across 12 bases. The CDR3 runs to 16 residues. J gave up 5 bases and V 3 bases, and 4 bases lay outside the gene matches. The germline gives CDR1 SGHVS, CDR2 FNYEAQ. The CDR3 sequence: CASSLGQGAETGELFF. CDR3 nucleotides: TGTGCCAGCAGCTTGGGACAGGGGGCTGAGACCGGGGAGCTGTTTTTT.

The J gene is TRBJ1-2, the V gene TRBV5-8; TRBD1 agrees at 9 bases. The CDR3 runs to 13 residues. CDR1 is SGHTS and CDR2 is YDEGEE in the germline V gene. V shed 3 bases and J 7 bases; nucleotides not matched to a gene: 4. The CDR3 DNA follows: TGTGCCAGCAGCTGGGACAGGGTGGTTGGCTACACCTTC. Translation: CASSWDRVVGYTF. Together with reference TRBV5-8 and TRBJ1-2, the CDR3 gives the full variable domain: EAGVTQSPTHLIKTRGQQATLRCSPISGHTSVYWYQQALGLGLQFLLWYDEGEERNRGNFPPRFSGRQFPNYSSELNVNALELEDSALYLCASSWDRVVGYTFGSGTRLTVV.

In its sample, this clone was seen once. This chain joins TRBV5-1 and TRBJ1-2, with D possibly TRBD1 on 5 matching bases. CDR1 is SGHRS and CDR2 is YFSETQ in the germline V gene. The germline V and J ends were trimmed by 2 bases and 8 bases, with 7 bases remaining between them. The CDR3 is 11 residues long. The CDR3, as DNA: TGCGCCAGCAGCTTTGGGGCCGGCTACACCTTC. The encoded protein is CASSFGAGYTF.

The chain has TRBV9 and TRBJ2-1, with D perhaps being TRBD1 or TRBD2 (6 bases each). Germline CDR1 reads SGDLS; CDR2 reads YYNGEE. V lost 0 bases, J lost 9 bases, and 13 bases lay in between. The CDR3 contains 14 residues. CDR3 nucleotide sequence: TGTGCCAGCAGCGTAGGGGGGGCGCGGGTTGAGCAGTTCTTC. It specifies CASSVGGARVEQFF.

This clone was seen a handful of times. The CDR3 DNA reads TGCAGCTCCGGCGACAGCTACTATGGCTACACCTTC. Encoded protein: CSSGDSYYGYTF. V and J are TRBV29-1 and TRBJ1-2, with a weak D call TRBD1 (5 bases). This CDR3 contains 12 residues. With 8 bases removed from V and 3 bases from J, the gap between germline ends came to 13 bases. The germline V gene has CDR1 SQVTM and CDR2 ANQGSEA.

The chain is built from TRBV9 and TRBJ2-7; D possibly corresponds to TRBD2 (6 bases). Per germline, CDR1 SGDLS and CDR2 YYNGEE. The CDR3 is 15 residues long. Trimming pared 0 bases from V and 7 bases from J, leaving 17 bases between. CDR3 sequence: CASSVEDYIKGEQYF. CDR3 DNA: TGTGCCAGCAGCGTAGAGGACTACATCAAGGGGGAGCAGTACTTC.

The chain couples TRBV7-9 to TRBJ2-7; a possible D gene is TRBD2 (6 bases). Germline V gives CDR1 SEHNR, CDR2 FQNEAQ (reference sequence). V was clipped by 4 bases and J by 2 bases, with 15 bases between them. CDR3 length equals 15 residues. CDR3 DNA: TGTGCCAGCAGCTACGGGGCGGGGCGAGCCTACGAGCAGTACTTC. This sequence encodes CASSYGAGRAYEQYF.

V and J are TRBV6-1 and TRBJ2-5; 11 bases agree with TRBD1. Germline values: CDR1 MNHNS, CDR2 SASEGT. V gave up 3 bases and J gave up 5 bases; unmatched junction bases: 14. This CDR3 is 18 amino acids long. The CDR3 reads CASSDLILRTGGTETQYF. CDR3 nucleotide sequence: TGTGCCAGCAGTGACTTGATCTTAAGGACAGGGGGCACCGAGACCCAGTACTTC.

The V and J genes are TRBV29-1 and TRBJ2-1; TRBD2 matches at 9 bases. CDR3 length: 13 amino acids. V lost 2 bases and J lost 7; bases outside the gene matches: 3. Germline V gene lookup returns CDR1 SQVTM and CDR2 ANQGSEA. This CDR3 reads CSVERGRANEQFF. CDR3 DNA sequence: TGCAGCGTTGAACGCGGGAGGGCAAATGAGCAGTTCTTC.

The CDR3 sequence: CAISDGQGDGAGEQFF. The CDR3 DNA reads as TGTGCCATCAGTGACGGACAGGGGGATGGAGCGGGTGAGCAGTTCTTC. The chain joins TRBV10-3 to TRBJ2-1; 10 bases fit TRBD1. Germline values: CDR1 ENHRY, CDR2 SYGVKD. The V gene end was trimmed by 3 bases and the J gene end by 9 bases; junction bases not matched to a gene: 11. This CDR3 contains 16 residues.

This chain links TRBV10-1 with TRBJ2-1; D not certain. This CDR3 comprises 12 residues. V was shortened by 4 bases and J by 7 bases, with 8 bases between the two germline ends. Germline V gene data show CDR1 as WNHNN and CDR2 as SYGVQD (reference sequence). CDR3 bases: TGCGCCAGCAGTGGAGGCCAAAATGAGCAGTTCTTC. This gives the protein CASSGGQNEQFF.

This clone is a singleton in its sample. The rearrangement joins TRBV10-3 to TRBJ2-2; 10 bases are a match to TRBD1. Trimming took 7 bases from V and 3 from J; bases not matched to a gene: 2. The germline V gene has CDR1 ENHRY and CDR2 SYGVKD. The CDR3 is 14 residues long. The CDR3 region has the DNA TGTGCCATCAAGGGGACAGGGGACACCGGGGAGCTGTTTTTT. Amino acid sequence: CAIKGTGDTGELFF.

The chain links TRBV4-3 to TRBJ2-5; 9 bases fit TRBD2. TRBJ2-7 explains the end of the DNA better; the J call may be wrong. CDR1 and CDR2 from the germline V gene are LGHNA and YSLEER. This CDR3 has 17 amino acids. CDR3 nucleotides: TGCGCCAGCAGCTCCACCCTCGTAGCGGGAGTCACCTACGAGCAGTACTTC. It translates to CASSSTLVAGVTYEQYF.

This clone was counted a few times. The chain has TRBV19 and TRBJ2-1, with D possibly TRBD1 on 6 matching bases. Trimming stripped 5 bases from V and 3 bases from J, with 14 bases between. This CDR3 spans 15 amino acids. CDR1 is LNHDA, CDR2 SQIVND, per germline (reference sequence). Here the CDR3 reads CASSWGQGYYNEQFF. CDR3 sequence (DNA): TGTGCCAGTAGTTGGGGGCAGGGCTACTACAATGAGCAGTTCTTC. Full variable domain (outside the CDR3, taken from reference TRBV19 and TRBJ2-1): DGGITQSPKYLFRKEGQNVTLSCEQNLNHDAMYWYRQDPGQGLRLIYYSQIVNDFQKGDIAEGYSVSREKKESFPLTVTSAQKNPTAFYLCASSWGQGYYNEQFFGPGTRLTVL.

The chain has TRBV7-2 and TRBJ1-1, with D maybe TRBD1 (5 bases). The germline V gene encodes CDR1 SGHTA and CDR2 FQGNSA. The CDR3 covers 14 residues. V gave up 7 bases and J gave up 0 bases, with 12 bases separating them. CDR3 region: CASIRPGLNTEAFF. The CDR3 DNA sequence: TGTGCCAGCATCCGACCGGGGCTGAACACTGAAGCTTTCTTT.

In regard to this clone: Other DNA variants within this sample encode the same CDR3. The chain uses TRBV9 and TRBJ2-7; a weak D match, TRBD1 (5 bases). Germline V lookup: CDR1 SGDLS, CDR2 YYNGEE. V was cut by 0 bases and J by 2 bases, with 9 bases left in between. This CDR3 is 14 amino acids long. The chain's CDR3 is CASSVGDSTYEQYF. The CDR3 DNA is TGTGCCAGCAGCGTAGGAGACAGCACCTACGAGCAGTACTTC.

This clone occurred a few times. The CDR3 DNA reads as TGTGCCCACGGGAGGGGTGAAGCTTTCTTT. Translated, it gives CAHGRGEAFF. J is TRBJ1-1 and V is TRBV9; tentative D call: TRBD1 (5 bases). V was trimmed by 10 bases and J by 7 bases, leaving 11 bases between them. The CDR3 covers 10 residues. The V gene's germline CDR1 is SGDLS and CDR2 YYNGEE. The entire variable domain, with the rest obtained from reference TRBV9 and TRBJ1-1, is as follows: DSGVTQTPKHLITATGQRVTLRCSPRSGDLSVYWYQQSLDQGLQFLIQYYNGEERAKGNILERFSAQQFPDLHSELNLSSLELGDSALYFCAHGRGEAFFGQGTRLTVV.

The chain couples TRBV7-9 to TRBJ2-7; tentatively, D is TRBD2 (5 bases). CDR3 length: 14 amino acids. Germline CDR1 reads SEHNR; CDR2 reads FQNEAQ (reference sequence). V was clipped by 5 bases and J by 1 base, with 12 bases between them. In DNA form, the CDR3 reads TGTGCCAGCAGCCATCTTGGGAGTTCCTACGAGCAGTACTTC. This encodes CASSHLGSSYEQYF.

In its sample, this clone was seen once. J is TRBJ1-5 and V is TRBV4-1; D not resolved. Trimming stripped 0 bases from V and 7 bases from J, with 16 bases between. The CDR3 spans 16 residues. The germline CDR1 and CDR2 sequences are MGHRA and YSYEKL. The CDR3 DNA is TGCGCCAGCAGCCAAGATCTAGGAGAGTCTGGCCAGCCCCAGCATTTT. Amino acids: CASSQDLGESGQPQHF.

With regard to this clone: This same CDR3 is encoded by further DNA sequences in the sample. The chain has TRBV29-1 and TRBJ1-1; TRBD1 matches 7 bases. The CDR3 extends over 12 amino acids. Germline assignment: CDR1 SQVTM and CDR2 ANQGSEA. Germline trimming cut 6 bases from V and 0 bases from J; bases unmatched to any gene: 1. The DNA of the CDR3 is TGCAGCGTGACAGGGCTGAACACTGAAGCTTTCTTT. Protein product: CSVTGLNTEAFF. Together with reference TRBV29-1 and TRBJ1-1, the CDR3 gives the full variable domain: SAVISQKPSRDICQRGTSLTIQCQVDSQVTMMFWYRQQPGQSLTLIATANQGSEATYESGFVIDKFPISRPNLTFSTLTVSNMSPEDSSIYLCSVTGLNTEAFFGQGTRLTVV.

With regard to this clone: Other DNA sequences of this sample code for an identical CDR3. The rearrangement uses TRBV27 and TRBJ2-7; TRBD2 matches at 8 bases. This CDR3 has 13 residues. The germline CDR1 and CDR2 sequences are MNHEY and SMNVEV (reference sequence). V was pared by 4 bases and J by 3 bases, with 2 bases of the junction left unmatched. CDR3 sequence reads: CASSSGGGYEQYF. The CDR3 nucleotides read TGTGCCAGCAGTTCCGGGGGGGGCTACGAGCAGTACTTC.

The chain has TRBV2 and TRBJ1-4, with TRBD1 as a possible D gene (5 bases). CDR3 length: 12 amino acids. Trimming cost V 7 bases and J 8 bases, with 11 bases left between them. The germline CDR1 and CDR2 sequences are SNHLY and FYNNEI. DNA of the CDR3: TGTGCCAGCACGGACCGGGGGGAAAAACTGTTTTTT. Amino acids: CASTDRGEKLFF.

The chain carries TRBV4-2 and TRBJ2-7; D possibly corresponds to TRBD1 (6 bases). This CDR3 has 16 amino acids. The germline gives CDR1 LGHNA, CDR2 YNFKEQ. The germline V and J ends were trimmed by 0 bases and 2 bases, with 14 bases remaining between them. CDR3: CASSQEAPGATYEQYF. DNA for the CDR3: TGTGCCAGCAGCCAAGAAGCCCCAGGGGCGACCTACGAGCAGTACTTC.

The chain joins TRBV9 to TRBJ1-1; 11 bases map to TRBD1. V lost 3 bases to trimming and J lost 9 bases; unmatched junction nucleotides: 7. Looked up from germline, CDR1 is SGDLS and CDR2 is YYNGEE. The CDR3 has 14 residues. The CDR3 sequence is CASSDRDRGLKAFF. The DNA of the CDR3 is TGTGCCAGCAGCGATCGGGACAGGGGGTTGAAAGCTTTCTTT.

The genes are TRBV30 and TRBJ1-1; D is possibly TRBD1 (5 bases). Trimming removed 4 bases at V and 8 bases at J, with 17 bases between. Per germline, CDR1 GTSNPN and CDR2 SVGIG (reference sequence). The CDR3 extends over 13 amino acids. The CDR3 coding sequence is TGTGCCTGGACCGCCAGAGGGACTCTCGAAGCTTTCTTT. It yields the protein CAWTARGTLEAFF.

Points on this clone: This sample also contains other DNA sequences that code for the same CDR3. The V and J genes are TRBV9 and TRBJ2-7, with D possibly being TRBD1 or TRBD2 (5 bases each). Per germline, CDR1 SGDLS and CDR2 YYNGEE. Trimming shortened V by 2 bases and J by 2 bases, and 11 bases separated the two germline ends. This CDR3 has 14 amino acids. CDR3 nucleotides: TGTGCCAGCAGCGTGGGGACCGGCACCTACGAGCAGTACTTC. As protein: CASSVGTGTYEQYF.

The chain couples TRBV27 to TRBJ1-4, with D unclear. CDR1 MNHEY and CDR2 SMNVEV come from the germline V gene (reference sequence). The CDR3 contains 15 residues. The ends were cut back, 2 bases at V and 5 bases at J, with 12 bases in the middle. CDR3 protein: CASSLAPSYNEKLFF. The CDR3 nucleotides are TGTGCCAGCAGTTTAGCGCCGAGTTACAATGAAAAACTGTTTTTT.